These 26 T cell receptor beta chains came from one sample sequenced in a study of PD-1 blockade in mismatch repair-deficient tumors. No antigen has been assigned to these receptors. The time point denotes: approximately ten-day in vitro stimulation with candidate neoantigen peptide 3. The method was immunoSEQ multiplex PCR; TCRdb's version includes in-frame clones alone and lacks a portion of them. The sample comprises some 10,000 clones, about 93% of which are singletons, and around 9.7% rests with the top ten. Specimen: cells cultured in vitro, collected from a patient treated with pembrolizumab. The receptors come from an adult with mismatch repair-deficient cancer.

The chain links TRBV25-1 to TRBJ2-5; D uncertain. Looked up from germline, CDR1 is MGHDK and CDR2 is SYGVNS. The V end was cut by 9 bases, the J end by 5 bases, with 10 bases between. The CDR3 loop spans 11 amino acids. The DNA of the CDR3 is TGTGCCAGTCGCCTTGGGGAGACCCAGTACTTC. The encoded protein is CASRLGETQYF.

The rearrangement uses TRBV5-6 and TRBJ1-6; the D is unclear. Germline V gene lookup returns CDR1 SGHDT and CDR2 YYEEEE. The CDR3 contains 14 residues. V shed 5 bases and J shed 8 bases, with 14 bases lying between them. The CDR3 loop reads CASRISGPDSPLHF. The CDR3 DNA is TGTGCCAGCAGGATCAGCGGCCCAGATTCACCCCTCCACTTT. Filled out from reference TRBV5-6 and TRBJ1-6, the complete variable domain reads DAGVTQSPTHLIKTRGQQVTLRCSPKSGHDTVSWYQQALGQGPQFIFQYYEEEERQRGNFPDRFSGHQFPNYSSELNVNALLLGDSALYLCASRISGPDSPLHFGNGTRLTVT.

This chain connects TRBV5-6 to TRBJ2-5; D gene ambiguous. CDR3 length: 13 amino acids. Germline V gene sequence: CDR1 SGHDT, CDR2 YYEEEE. Trimming took off 0 bases at V and 1 base at J, with 4 bases between the two ends. This chain's CDR3 is CASSLGLQETQYF. CDR3 sequence (DNA): TGTGCCAGCAGCTTGGGACTCCAAGAGACCCAGTACTTC.

The chain couples TRBV28 to TRBJ2-7, with D maybe TRBD1 (5 bases). Germline CDR1 and CDR2: MDHEN and SYDVKM. V was trimmed by 5 bases and J by 4 bases, leaving 21 bases between them. This CDR3 comprises 16 residues. CDR3 protein: CASSAPQETSFYEQYF. CDR3 nucleotides: TGTGCCAGCAGTGCCCCACAGGAAACCTCCTTTTACGAGCAGTACTTC.

This clone was found once. V usage is TRBV18 and J usage is TRBJ1-6, with 12 positions matching TRBD1. This CDR3 has 16 amino acids. With V trimmed by 3 bases and J by 6 bases, 3 bases remained unmatched. Germline-derived CDR1 and CDR2 are KGHSH and LQKENI. The CDR3 sequence: CASSPRDRGLNSPLHF. The CDR3 region has the DNA TGTGCCAGCTCACCGAGGGACAGGGGGCTTAATTCACCCCTCCACTTT.

The rearrangement uses TRBV5-1 and TRBJ2-5, with D tentatively TRBD2 (6 bases). CDR1 SGHRS and CDR2 YFSETQ come from the germline V gene. V lost 6 bases and J 8 bases, leaving 11 bases between the germline ends. This CDR3 has 11 residues. The CDR3 spells CASKQEGTQYF. CDR3 DNA: TGCGCCAGCAAACAGGAGGGAACCCAGTACTTC.

The V gene is TRBV6-4, the J gene TRBJ2-1; 7 bases fit TRBD2. Germline CDR1 MRHNA, CDR2 SNTAGT. V was pared by 4 bases and J by 2 bases, with 5 bases of the junction left unmatched. CDR3 length equals 15 residues. CDR3 amino acids: CASSVLAEPYNEQFF. The CDR3 nucleotides read TGTGCCAGCAGTGTTCTAGCGGAACCCTACAATGAGCAGTTCTTC.

V usage is TRBV11-2 and J usage is TRBJ2-7; D may correspond to TRBD1 or TRBD2 (5 bases each). Trimming stripped 3 bases from V and 2 bases from J, with 8 bases between. Germline-derived CDR1 and CDR2 are SGHAT and FQNNGV. The CDR3 length is 13 residues. CDR3 DNA: TGTGCCAGCAGCTTGGGGGTAGCCTACGAGCAGTACTTC. Its translation: CASSLGVAYEQYF.

The chain couples TRBV27 to TRBJ2-3, with D unresolved. The CDR3 length is 12 residues. V lost 0 bases and J 8 bases, leaving 6 bases between the germline ends. The germline gives CDR1 MNHEY, CDR2 SMNVEV (reference sequence). In nucleotides, the CDR3 is TGTGCCAGCAGTTTATCTCACGGTACGCAGTATTTT. Protein: CASSLSHGTQYF.

CDR3: CASSLAPKKTGANTEAFF. CDR3 sequence (DNA): TGCGCCAGCAGCTTGGCCCCGAAGAAGACAGGGGCGAACACTGAAGCTTTCTTT. The chain uses TRBV5-1 and TRBJ1-1; 8 nucleotides align to TRBD1. Germline loops: CDR1 SGHRS, CDR2 YFSETQ. The CDR3 length is 18 residues. The trim removed 0 bases at V and 1 base at J, leaving 11 bases unmatched.

The rearrangement uses TRBV19 and TRBJ1-1; unclear D gene. CDR1 is LNHDA, CDR2 SQIVND, per germline (reference sequence). CDR3 length: 11 amino acids. Trimming left V 6 bases short and J 6 bases short, with 8 bases between. CDR3 sequence reads: CASSPLAEAFF. In DNA, the CDR3 is TGTGCCAGTAGCCCCCTTGCTGAAGCTTTCTTT.

The V and J genes are TRBV19 and TRBJ1-5, with D perhaps TRBD1 (6 bases). Trimming took off 5 bases at V and 0 bases at J, with 17 bases between the two ends. Germline CDR1 reads LNHDA; CDR2 reads SQIVND (reference sequence). This CDR3 region has 17 residues. The CDR3 DNA reads TGTGCCAGTAGTCTCCTGGTGGGACAATATAGCAATCAGCCCCAGCATTTT. Translated: CASSLLVGQYSNQPQHF.

The V gene is TRBV27, the J gene TRBJ2-7; a possible D gene is TRBD1 (5 bases). The CDR3 is 13 amino acids. The V end lost 3 bases, the J end lost 2 bases, and 8 bases lay between the germline ends. Looked up from germline, CDR1 is MNHEY and CDR2 is SMNVEV (reference sequence). The CDR3 DNA is TGTGCCAGCAGTTTGGACACCACCTACGAGCAGTACTTC. Protein sequence: CASSLDTTYEQYF.

The chain uses TRBV28 and TRBJ2-7; D unclear. The CDR3 consists of 11 residues. The V gene lost 6 bases and the J gene lost 1 base, with 4 bases spanning the gap. Germline V gene data show CDR1 as MDHEN and CDR2 as SYDVKM. The CDR3 protein is CASRGSYEQYF. In DNA form, the CDR3 reads TGTGCCAGCAGAGGATCCTACGAGCAGTACTTC.

The chain joins TRBV18 to TRBJ1-1, with unresolved D. Germline V CDR1 and CDR2: KGHSH, LQKENI. CDR3 length equals 15 residues. The V end was cut by 5 bases, the J end by 5 bases, with 18 bases between. Written as DNA, the CDR3 is TGTGCCAGCTCATCTCGGACCCCCCTGAGAACTGAAGCTTTCTTT. Residues: CASSSRTPLRTEAFF.

The chain combines TRBV6-1 with TRBJ1-5, with D possibly matching TRBD1 (6 bases). Trimming pared 5 bases from V and 7 bases from J, leaving 12 bases between. The germline V gene encodes CDR1 MNHNS and CDR2 SASEGT. CDR3 length: 13 amino acids. The DNA of the CDR3 is TGTGCCAGCAGTACCCGGGACATACAGCCCCAGCATTTT. As protein: CASSTRDIQPQHF.

The rearrangement uses TRBV7-8 and TRBJ1-2, with TRBD1 matching 11 bases. The germline CDR1 and CDR2 sequences are SGHVS and FQNEAQ. The CDR3 contains 14 residues. With V trimmed by 5 bases and J by 5 bases, 4 bases remained unmatched. CDR3 sequence reads: CASSPGTGGYGYTF. The CDR3, as DNA: TGTGCCAGCAGCCCCGGGACAGGGGGATATGGCTACACCTTC.

This sequence joins TRBV4-1 and TRBJ2-1, with D possibly TRBD2 on 7 matching bases. Germline lookup yields CDR1 MGHRA and CDR2 YSYEKL. V gave up 0 bases and J gave up 9 bases, with 24 bases separating them. This CDR3 comprises 18 residues. In nucleotides, the CDR3 is TGCGCCAGCAGCCAAGATAGGGGGGGGCGGGAAAAGCGACTTGAGCAGTTCTTC. Translated: CASSQDRGGREKRLEQFF.

This sequence joins TRBV19 and TRBJ1-4; no clear D. The V end was cut by 3 bases, the J end by 7 bases, with 9 bases between. The CDR3 runs 13 residues. Germline CDR1 LNHDA, CDR2 SQIVND (reference sequence). The DNA of the CDR3 is TGTGCCAGTAGTATTGAAAGTCCTGAAAAACTGTTTTTT. As protein: CASSIESPEKLFF.

This sequence joins TRBV4-1 and TRBJ2-1, with D possibly being TRBD2 (5 bases). The CDR3 consists of 15 residues. Trimming took 1 base from V and 5 from J, leaving 12 bases between them. Per germline, CDR1 MGHRA and CDR2 YSYEKL. The CDR3 DNA is TGCGCCAGCAGCCAAGGACTTCAGCGGCACAATGAGCAGTTCTTC. Protein sequence: CASSQGLQRHNEQFF.

The rearrangement joins TRBV19 to TRBJ1-2; TRBD1 is a possible D gene (5 bases). Germline V gene lookup returns CDR1 LNHDA and CDR2 SQIVND (reference sequence). V gave up 7 bases and J gave up 0 bases, with 12 bases separating them. CDR3 length: 14 residues. CDR3 sequence (DNA): TGTGCCAGTACCACGACAGATTCTAACTATGGCTACACCTTC. Encoded protein: CASTTTDSNYGYTF.

This chain joins TRBV10-2 and TRBJ2-1; possibly TRBD2 for D (6 bases). V was pared by 7 bases and J by 6 bases, with 16 bases between. From germline, CDR1 is WSHSY and CDR2 SAAADI. The CDR3 contains 14 residues. The CDR3 here is CASKIPPGGNEQFF. Here the CDR3 DNA reads TGCGCCAGCAAGATCCCCCCCGGGGGCAATGAGCAGTTCTTC.

J is TRBJ1-5 and V is TRBV5-1; D remains ambiguous. CDR3 length: 13 residues. Looked up from germline, CDR1 is SGHRS and CDR2 is YFSETQ. V was cut by 4 bases and J by 3 bases, with 8 bases left in between. This CDR3 is CASSLTPNQPQHF. Written as DNA, the CDR3 is TGCGCCAGCAGCCTCACCCCCAATCAGCCCCAGCATTTT. The variable domain in full, with the rest retrieved from reference TRBV5-1 and TRBJ1-5, is KAGVTQTPRYLIKTRGQQVTLSCSPISGHRSVSWYQQTPGQGLQFLFEYFSETQRNKGNFPGRFSGRQFSNSRSEMNVSTLELGDSALYLCASSLTPNQPQHFGDGTRLSIL.

The chain carries TRBV5-4 and TRBJ2-3; D is possibly TRBD2 (5 bases). V dropped 5 bases and J dropped 3 bases, with 13 bases sitting between them. The CDR3 contains 14 residues. Germline CDR1 and CDR2: SGHNT and YYREEE (reference sequence). The CDR3 loop is CASRGGLATDTQYF. In nucleotides, the CDR3 is TGTGCCAGCAGGGGTGGTCTAGCAACAGATACGCAGTATTTT.

The chain recombines TRBV5-1 with TRBJ2-1; TRBD2 agrees at 14 bases. Trimming removed 4 bases from V and 5 bases from J; junction bases left unmatched: 11. The CDR3 is 18 residues long. The germline V gene has CDR1 SGHRS and CDR2 YFSETQ. CDR3 protein: CASSPGAGTSGGNNEQFF. CDR3 nucleotide sequence: TGCGCCAGCAGCCCGGGGGCCGGGACTAGCGGGGGTAACAATGAGCAGTTCTTC. Looking up the rest from reference TRBV5-1 and TRBJ2-1 gives the full variable domain: KAGVTQTPRYLIKTRGQQVTLSCSPISGHRSVSWYQQTPGQGLQFLFEYFSETQRNKGNFPGRFSGRQFSNSRSEMNVSTLELGDSALYLCASSPGAGTSGGNNEQFFGPGTRLTVL.

The V gene is TRBV19, the J gene TRBJ2-7, with no clear D. Germline V gene sequence: CDR1 LNHDA, CDR2 SQIVND (reference sequence). Trimming pared 9 bases from V and 0 bases from J, leaving 12 bases between. The CDR3 loop spans 13 amino acids. The CDR3 sequence: CARFVDNSYEQYF. CDR3 nucleotide sequence: TGTGCCAGGTTCGTAGACAACTCCTACGAGCAGTACTTC. The full variable domain, with the rest looked up from reference TRBV19 and TRBJ2-7, is DGGITQSPKYLFRKEGQNVTLSCEQNLNHDAMYWYRQDPGQGLRLIYYSQIVNDFQKGDIAEGYSVSREKKESFPLTVTSAQKNPTAFYLCARFVDNSYEQYFGPGTRLTVT.